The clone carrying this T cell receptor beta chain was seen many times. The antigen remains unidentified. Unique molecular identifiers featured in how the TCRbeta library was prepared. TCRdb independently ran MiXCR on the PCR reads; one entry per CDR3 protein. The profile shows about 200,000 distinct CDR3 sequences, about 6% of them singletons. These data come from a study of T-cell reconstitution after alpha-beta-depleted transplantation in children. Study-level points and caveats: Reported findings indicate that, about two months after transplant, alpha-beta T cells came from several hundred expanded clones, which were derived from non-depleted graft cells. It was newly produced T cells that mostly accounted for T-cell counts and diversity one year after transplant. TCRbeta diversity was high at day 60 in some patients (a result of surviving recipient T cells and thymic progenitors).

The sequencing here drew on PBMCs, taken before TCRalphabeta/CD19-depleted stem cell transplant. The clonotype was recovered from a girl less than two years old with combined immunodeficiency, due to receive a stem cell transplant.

The CDR3 sequence: CASSVTASVSGANVLTF. As DNA, the CDR3 is TGTGCCAGCAGCGTAACGGCATCAGTCTCTGGGGCCAACGTCCTGACTTTC. V usage is TRBV9 and J usage is TRBJ2-6, with no clear D. Germline V gives CDR1 SGDLS, CDR2 YYNGEE. V gave up 1 base and J gave up 0 bases, with 11 bases separating them. The CDR3 length is 17 residues.